Following are 31 T cell receptor beta chains from one sample sequenced in a study of shared clonotypes between healthy human individuals. TCRdb's copy holds only in-frame clones and misses some; the assay was immunoSEQ multiplex PCR. The sample lists roughly 2,500,000 clones; approximately 93% were seen once. Sequencing was carried out using naive CD4+ T cells from PBMCs. The subset: CD45RA+ positively selected. These receptors came from a man aged 18-30 years in good health. Some clones in this sample may be carry-over from other donors' samples.

Points on this clone: Within the sample, other DNA sequences also encode this same CDR3. The chain employs TRBV9 and TRBJ2-7; 9 bases line up with TRBD1. With V trimmed by 4 bases and J by 2 bases, 4 bases remained unmatched. This CDR3 contains 14 residues. Germline assignment: CDR1 SGDLS and CDR2 YYNGEE. The CDR3 sequence is CASSFRDRAYEQYF. The CDR3 DNA is TGTGCCAGCAGCTTCCGGGACAGGGCCTACGAGCAGTACTTC.

This clone showed up just a few times. This sample also contains other DNA sequences that code for the same CDR3. The rearrangement joins TRBV9 to TRBJ1-1; no clear D. The CDR3 is made up of 13 amino acids. The germline V gene encodes CDR1 SGDLS and CDR2 YYNGEE. V lost 1 base and J lost 1, with 5 bases in between. The CDR3 loop reads CASSVSANTEAFF. The CDR3 bases are TGTGCCAGCAGCGTATCTGCGAACACTGAAGCTTTCTTT.

The chain employs TRBV19 and TRBJ2-7; no reliable D call. Trimming pared 4 bases from V and 3 bases from J, leaving 7 bases between. CDR1 LNHDA and CDR2 SQIVND come from the germline V gene (reference sequence). CDR3 length equals 12 residues. The CDR3 sequence is CASSNTNYEQYF. The DNA for the CDR3 is TGTGCCAGTAGTAACACCAACTACGAGCAGTACTTC.

The J gene is TRBJ2-1, the V gene TRBV6-1; 7 nucleotides match TRBD2. CDR3 length: 13 residues. Germline CDR1 MNHNS, CDR2 SASEGT. The ends lost 4 bases at V and 9 bases at J; junction bases unmatched: 6. CDR3 in DNA: TGTGCCAGCAGTGCTAAGGCGGGGGTTGAGCAGTTCTTC. Its protein product is CASSAKAGVEQFF.

The chain is built from TRBV25-1 and TRBJ1-1; no clear D. The germline CDR1 and CDR2 sequences are MGHDK and SYGVNS. The CDR3 is 14 residues long. Between the trimmed V and J ends, which lost 2 bases and 3 bases, there was a span of 10 bases. The CDR3 DNA is TGTGCCAGCAGTGAACACGTTATTGACACTGAAGCTTTCTTT. Residues: CASSEHVIDTEAFF. Looking up the rest from reference TRBV25-1 and TRBJ1-1 gives the full variable domain: EADIYQTPRYLVIGTGKKITLECSQTMGHDKMYWYQQDPGMELHLIHYSYGVNSTEKGDLSSESTVSRIRTEHFPLTLESARPSHTSQYLCASSEHVIDTEAFFGQGTRLTVV.

This clone turned up a few times. Distinct nucleotide sequences in the sample also encode this CDR3. The V and J genes are TRBV29-1 and TRBJ1-1; D is unclear. Germline V gene sequence: CDR1 SQVTM, CDR2 ANQGSEA. The CDR3 sequence is 12 residues long. The V and J ends lost 4 bases and 0 bases respectively, with 6 bases between them. The CDR3: CSVGRVNTEAFF. The CDR3 DNA is TGCAGCGTTGGACGGGTGAACACTGAAGCTTTCTTT.

This chain links TRBV18 with TRBJ2-1, with D uncertain. V lost 6 bases to trimming and J lost 11 bases, with 17 bases between them. CDR3 length: 13 residues. Germline V CDR1 and CDR2: KGHSH, LQKENI. The CDR3 protein is CASSLTRNDKQFF. In DNA form, the CDR3 reads TGTGCCAGCTCTCTGACTCGGAATGATAAGCAGTTCTTC.

The chain joins TRBV9 to TRBJ1-2, with 7 bases lining up with TRBD1. This CDR3 has 20 amino acids. Germline CDR1 reads SGDLS; CDR2 reads YYNGEE. The junction had 24 bases not matched to a gene; V was cut back by 3 bases and J by 4 bases. The chain's CDR3 is CASSDSSTGRSPHLGYGYTF. In DNA, the CDR3 is TGTGCCAGCAGCGATTCCTCGACAGGGCGTAGCCCCCACCTTGGCTATGGCTACACCTTC.

The genes are TRBV27 and TRBJ2-7; D gene ambiguous. Trimming took off 5 bases at V and 1 base at J, with 18 bases between the two ends. The CDR3 totals 16 residues. CDR1 MNHEY and CDR2 SMNVEV come from the germline V gene (reference sequence). The CDR3: CASSSFDPASSYEQYF. The DNA for the CDR3 is TGTGCCAGCAGTAGCTTCGACCCAGCCTCGTCCTACGAGCAGTACTTC.

The rearrangement joins TRBV7-2 to TRBJ1-2; D is ambiguous. Germline values: CDR1 SGHTA, CDR2 FQGNSA. The V end lost 1 base, the J end lost 4 bases, and 4 bases lay between the germline ends. The CDR3 contains 12 residues. This chain's CDR3 is CASSLERYGYTF. CDR3 nucleotide sequence: TGTGCCAGCAGCTTAGAGCGCTATGGCTACACCTTC.

The sample holds one count of this clone. V usage is TRBV5-4 and J usage is TRBJ2-1, with 8 bases lining up with TRBD2. Germline V gives CDR1 SGHNT, CDR2 YYREEE (reference sequence). The V segment lost 4 bases and the J segment 6 bases; nucleotides outside the gene matches: 9. This CDR3 has 15 residues. CDR3 loop: CASSPSGGPPNEQFF. The CDR3 coding sequence is TGTGCCAGCAGCCCTTCGGGAGGGCCCCCCAATGAGCAGTTCTTC.

V gene TRBV28 combines with J gene TRBJ1-3; no firm D call. Trimming cost V 8 bases and J 0 bases, with 14 bases left between them. CDR3 length equals 15 residues. Germline loops: CDR1 MDHEN, CDR2 SYDVKM. The CDR3 nucleotides are TGTGCCAGCCGTCACCCCGGGCTCTCTGGAAACACCATATATTTT. It yields the protein CASRHPGLSGNTIYF.

The chain combines TRBV2 with TRBJ2-7; the D is unclear. CDR1 is SNHLY and CDR2 is FYNNEI in the germline V gene. CDR3 length: 16 residues. Trimming stripped 3 bases from V and 3 bases from J, with 18 bases between. CDR3 residues: CASSDVRSTSNYEQYF. Written as DNA, the CDR3 is TGTGCCAGCAGTGACGTCCGCTCGACCTCTAACTACGAGCAGTACTTC. The full variable domain, its missing parts supplied by reference TRBV2 and TRBJ2-7, is EPEVTQTPSHQVTQMGQEVILRCVPISNHLYFYWYRQILGQKVEFLVSFYNNEISEKSEIFDDQFSVERPDGSNFTLKIRSTKLEDSAMYFCASSDVRSTSNYEQYFGPGTRLTVT.

The chain recombines TRBV5-1 with TRBJ2-7; 10 positions match TRBD2. The CDR3 is 17 amino acids. The germline gives CDR1 SGHRS, CDR2 YFSETQ. V shed 0 bases and J 6 bases; nucleotides not matched to a gene: 12. The CDR3 loop is CASSLAGTSVRGSEQYF. CDR3 in DNA: TGCGCCAGCAGCTTGGCCGGGACTAGCGTGAGAGGGTCCGAGCAGTACTTC.

The rearrangement joins TRBV5-5 to TRBJ2-2, with 9 bases identical to TRBD2. V lost 4 bases, J lost 5 bases, and 6 bases stayed unmatched. The CDR3 is 15 amino acids. Germline loops: CDR1 SGHKS, CDR2 YYEKEE (reference sequence). The CDR3 is CASSTTSGRTGELFF. CDR3 DNA: TGTGCCAGCAGCACTACTAGCGGGCGAACCGGGGAGCTGTTTTTT.

This chain joins TRBV28 and TRBJ2-7, with 8 positions matching TRBD1. V dropped 7 bases and J dropped 3; count of bases not matched to a gene: 11. Germline-derived CDR1 and CDR2 are MDHEN and SYDVKM. The CDR3 runs to 15 residues. The CDR3 spells CASTTPGTGSYEQYF. DNA for the CDR3: TGTGCCAGCACTACTCCCGGGACAGGAAGCTACGAGCAGTACTTC.

V usage is TRBV2 and J usage is TRBJ1-5; D remains ambiguous. The CDR3 is 13 amino acids. CDR1 and CDR2 from the germline V gene are SNHLY and FYNNEI. Trimming left V 6 bases short and J 5 bases short, with 11 bases between. CDR3 coding DNA: TGTGCCAGCAGCCCTCAACGGTATCAGCCCCAGCATTTT. Translating gives CASSPQRYQPQHF. Full variable domain (remainder filled in from reference TRBV2 and TRBJ1-5): EPEVTQTPSHQVTQMGQEVILRCVPISNHLYFYWYRQILGQKVEFLVSFYNNEISEKSEIFDDQFSVERPDGSNFTLKIRSTKLEDSAMYFCASSPQRYQPQHFGDGTRLSIL.

The chain's CDR3 is CASSFGGSRFMQYF. In DNA form, the CDR3 reads TGTGCCAGCAGCTTTGGCGGGAGTAGATTTATGCAGTATTTT. The chain has TRBV7-3 and TRBJ2-3; 7 bases are shared with TRBD2. CDR1 is SGHTA, CDR2 FQGTGA, per germline. J was trimmed by 11 bases and V by 3 bases; bases with no gene match: 11. This CDR3 is built from 14 residues. Based on the CDR3 plus reference TRBV7-3 and TRBJ2-3, the full variable domain is GAGVSQTPSNKVTEKGKYVELRCDPISGHTALYWYRQSLGQGPEFLIYFQGTGAADDSGLPNDRFFAVRPEGSVSTLKIQRTERGDSAVYLCASSFGGSRFMQYFGPGTRLTVL.

The V and J genes are TRBV6-5 and TRBJ1-1, with unresolved D. The V gene's germline CDR1 is MNHEY and CDR2 SVGAGI. V was trimmed by 0 bases and J by 11 bases, leaving 13 bases between them. The CDR3 totals 13 residues. CDR3 in amino acids: CASSYSGPWQAFF. CDR3 nucleotides: TGTGCCAGCAGTTACTCCGGGCCCTGGCAGGCTTTCTTT.

The chain carries TRBV5-5 and TRBJ2-5; no definite D call. Trimming pared 6 bases from V and 5 bases from J, leaving 11 bases between. Germline CDR1 is SGHKS and CDR2 is YYEKEE (reference sequence). The CDR3 runs to 12 residues. CDR3 protein: CASTINMETQYF. CDR3 nucleotide sequence: TGTGCCAGCACCATCAACATGGAGACCCAGTACTTC.

This rearrangement joins TRBV5-4 to TRBJ2-1, with 8 bases aligning to TRBD2. Trimming took 2 bases from V and 8 from J; bases not matched to a gene: 15. The CDR3 is 17 amino acids. The germline V gene encodes CDR1 SGHNT and CDR2 YYREEE (reference sequence). The CDR3 DNA reads as TGTGCCAGCAGCTTCACCGTGCTAGCGGGTTTCGAAGATGAGCAGTTCTTC. This translates into CASSFTVLAGFEDEQFF. Supplemented by reference TRBV5-4 and TRBJ2-1, the full variable domain reads ETGVTQSPTHLIKTRGQQVTLRCSSQSGHNTVSWYQQALGQGPQFIFQYYREEENGRGNFPPRFSGLQFPNYSSELNVNALELDDSALYLCASSFTVLAGFEDEQFFGPGTRLTVL.

This rearrangement joins TRBV9 to TRBJ2-1; tentative D call: TRBD1 (6 bases). The CDR3 contains 17 residues. Per the germline V gene, CDR1 is SGDLS and CDR2 is YYNGEE. Trimming left V 0 bases short and J 4 bases short, with 17 bases between. Here the CDR3 DNA reads TGTGCCAGCAGCGTAGGGATCTTGGAAGGGGGATACAATGAGCAGTTCTTC. This codes for CASSVGILEGGYNEQFF.

The V gene is TRBV6-6, the J gene TRBJ2-3; 9 bases match TRBD1. This CDR3 has 14 amino acids. The junction had 5 bases not matched to a gene; V was cut back by 8 bases and J by 2 bases. Germline CDR1 reads MNHNY; CDR2 reads SVGAGI (reference sequence). In nucleotides, the CDR3 is TGTGCCAGCCACAGGGGGCACGACACAGATACGCAGTATTTT. It translates to CASHRGHDTDTQYF.

The chain employs TRBV7-9 and TRBJ1-4; D is possibly TRBD1 (6 bases). The length of the CDR3 is 15 residues. CDR1 and CDR2 from the germline V gene are SEHNR and FQNEAQ (reference sequence). Between the trimmed V and J ends, which lost 5 bases and 4 bases, there was a span of 14 bases. CDR3 DNA sequence: TGTGCCAGCAGCCCCGGGGGCAGGGATAATGAAAAACTGTTTTTT. Protein sequence: CASSPGGRDNEKLFF.

This clone was picked up one time. The chain couples TRBV5-4 to TRBJ1-1; perhaps TRBD1 as D (6 bases). The germline V gene encodes CDR1 SGHNT and CDR2 YYREEE (reference sequence). The CDR3 has 14 amino acids. V gave up 4 bases and J gave up 5 bases, with 15 bases separating them. CDR3 sequence: CASSGGTFVTEAFF. CDR3 sequence (DNA): TGTGCCAGCAGCGGTGGGACATTTGTAACTGAAGCTTTCTTT.

V gene TRBV5-6 combines with J gene TRBJ1-1; TRBD1 agrees at 7 bases. CDR1 SGHDT and CDR2 YYEEEE come from the germline V gene. V was clipped by 3 bases and J by 11 bases; unmatched bases: 10. The CDR3 covers 13 residues. The CDR3 sequence is CASSYEQGYVAFF. CDR3 coding DNA: TGTGCCAGCAGCTATGAACAGGGGTATGTGGCTTTCTTT.

The chain couples TRBV7-3 to TRBJ2-1; the D is unclear. Looked up from germline, CDR1 is SGHTA and CDR2 is FQGTGA. Trimming left V 5 bases short and J 3 bases short, with 14 bases between. This CDR3 region has 15 residues. The CDR3, as DNA: TGTGCCAGCAGCCCCGACTCAACATTCTACAATGAGCAGTTCTTC. This translates into CASSPDSTFYNEQFF.

This chain joins TRBV28 and TRBJ2-1; possibly TRBD2 for D (5 bases). Germline values: CDR1 MDHEN, CDR2 SYDVKM. Deletions cut 6 bases from V and 0 bases from J, with 9 bases between. The CDR3 has 14 residues. CDR3: CASSTSLSYNEQFF. CDR3 DNA: TGTGCCAGCAGCACTAGTCTCTCCTACAATGAGCAGTTCTTC.

This rearrangement joins TRBV27 to TRBJ2-7, with 11 bases identical to TRBD2. CDR1 and CDR2 (germline): MNHEY, SMNVEV (reference sequence). V was pared by 3 bases and J by 5 bases, with 3 bases of the junction left unmatched. CDR3 length: 14 residues. The CDR3 protein is CASSFTSGSHEQYF. In nucleotides, the CDR3 is TGTGCCAGCAGTTTTACTAGCGGGAGCCACGAGCAGTACTTC.

The chain joins TRBV6-5 to TRBJ1-4; D ambiguous. V shed 6 bases and J shed 4 bases, with 12 bases lying between them. CDR1 is MNHEY and CDR2 is SVGAGI in the germline V gene. The CDR3 contains 14 residues. The CDR3 spells CASSRGLNNEKLFF. The CDR3 bases are TGTGCCAGCAGCCGCGGGTTGAATAATGAAAAACTGTTTTTT.

The V and J genes are TRBV7-9 and TRBJ2-7; weak D call: TRBD1 (6 bases). The CDR3 runs to 18 residues. In germline, CDR1 is SEHNR, CDR2 FQNEAQ (reference sequence). V shed 2 bases and J shed 0 bases, with 20 bases lying between them. The CDR3 bases are TGTGCCAGCAGCTTACAGGGGCCCACAGCGGCTAGCTCCTACGAGCAGTACTTC. Encoded protein: CASSLQGPTAASSYEQYF.